A single T cell receptor beta chain is shown here with its context. Its antigen is not identified. V lost 1 base to trimming and J lost 3 bases; unmatched junction nucleotides: 5. The CDR3 has 16 amino acids. CDR1 and CDR2 (germline): MNHNS, SASEGT. The entry originates in a study of identifying expanded T cells in peripheral blood. Overall study results and limits: Over around two and four weeks, about 16 and 20 clones changed, versus around 1.3 between replicates. Approximately 2-week clone count variance significantly increased as total template count grew.

Healthy donors had no documented immune events, such as infections, while sampled. TCRdb's table, derived via immunoSEQ multiplex PCR, lists solely in-frame clones and lacks some. Of 50,000 to 75,000 clones in the sample, about 90% were seen once. This sequence originates from a person between 18 and 69 years old in good health. The J gene is TRBJ2-1, the V gene TRBV6-1; TRBD1 matches at 8 bases. The sequencing sample was made of blood. This CDR3 is CASSEGPGGVYNEQFF. The CDR3 DNA reads as TGTGCCAGCAGTGAAGGGCCAGGGGGCGTCTACAATGAGCAGTTCTTC.